This T cell receptor (beta chain) was observed in a study of identical twins. Only healthy Caucasians were included as donors. V lost 1 base, J lost 3 bases, and 6 bases stayed unmatched. CDR1 SGDLS and CDR2 YYNGEE come from the germline V gene. The CDR3 is made up of 16 amino acids. TCRdb used MiXCR to reprocess the 5' RACE reads, holding one entry per CDR3 protein. The table records about 810,000 distinct CDR3 sequences, 9% to 15% of them present only once. This clonotype has more than one count but fewer than ten. The data were also submitted as part of a second study, on yellow fever vaccine responses in identical twins.

The chain joins TRBV9 to TRBJ2-1, with 8 bases lining up with TRBD2. The sequencing input was PBMCs. The TCR originated in a woman between 18 and 29 years old in good health. The CDR3, as DNA: TGTGCCAGCAGCGTAATTAGCGGGACAAACTACAATGAGCAGTTCTTC. It yields the protein CASSVISGTNYNEQFF.